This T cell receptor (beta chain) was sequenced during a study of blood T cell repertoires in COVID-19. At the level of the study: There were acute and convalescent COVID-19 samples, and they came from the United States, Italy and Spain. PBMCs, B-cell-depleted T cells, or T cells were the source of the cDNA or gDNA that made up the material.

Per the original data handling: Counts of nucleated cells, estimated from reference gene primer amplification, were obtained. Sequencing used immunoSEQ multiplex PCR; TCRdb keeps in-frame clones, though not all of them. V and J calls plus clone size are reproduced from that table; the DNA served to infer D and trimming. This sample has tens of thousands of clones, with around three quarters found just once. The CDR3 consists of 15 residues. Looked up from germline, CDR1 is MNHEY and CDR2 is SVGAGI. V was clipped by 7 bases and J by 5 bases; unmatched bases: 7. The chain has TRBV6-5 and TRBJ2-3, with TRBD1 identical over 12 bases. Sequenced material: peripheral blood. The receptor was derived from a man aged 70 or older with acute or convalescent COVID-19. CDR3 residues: CASTGTGGTLDTQYF. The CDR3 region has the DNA TGTGCCAGCACTGGGACAGGGGGCACCCTAGATACGCAGTATTTT.